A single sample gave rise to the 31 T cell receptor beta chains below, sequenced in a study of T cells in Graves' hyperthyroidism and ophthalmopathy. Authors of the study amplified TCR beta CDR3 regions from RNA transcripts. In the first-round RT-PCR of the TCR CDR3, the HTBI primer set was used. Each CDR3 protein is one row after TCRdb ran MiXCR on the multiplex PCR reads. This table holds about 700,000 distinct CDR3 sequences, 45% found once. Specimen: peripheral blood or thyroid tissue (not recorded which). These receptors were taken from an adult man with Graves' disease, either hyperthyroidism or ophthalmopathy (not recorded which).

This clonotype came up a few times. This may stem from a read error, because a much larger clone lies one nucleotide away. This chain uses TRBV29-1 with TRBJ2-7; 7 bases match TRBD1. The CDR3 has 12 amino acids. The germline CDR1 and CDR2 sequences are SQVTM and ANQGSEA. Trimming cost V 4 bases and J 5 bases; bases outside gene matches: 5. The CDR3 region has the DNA TGCAGCGTTGGTACAGGGGCTGACGAGCAGTACTTC. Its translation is CSVGTGADEQYF.

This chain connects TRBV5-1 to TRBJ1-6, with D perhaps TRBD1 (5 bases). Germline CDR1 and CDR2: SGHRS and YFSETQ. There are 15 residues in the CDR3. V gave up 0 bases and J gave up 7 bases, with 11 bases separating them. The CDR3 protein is CASSLETALNSPLHF. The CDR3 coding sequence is TGCGCCAGCAGCTTGGAGACAGCGTTAAATTCACCCCTCCACTTT.

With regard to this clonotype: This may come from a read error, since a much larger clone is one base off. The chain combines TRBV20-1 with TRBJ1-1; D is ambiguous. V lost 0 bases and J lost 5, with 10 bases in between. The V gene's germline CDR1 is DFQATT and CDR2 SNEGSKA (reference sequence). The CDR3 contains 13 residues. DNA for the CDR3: TGCAGTGCTAGAGATAACAGTCGGACTGAAGCTTTCTTT. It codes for CSARDNSRTEAFF.

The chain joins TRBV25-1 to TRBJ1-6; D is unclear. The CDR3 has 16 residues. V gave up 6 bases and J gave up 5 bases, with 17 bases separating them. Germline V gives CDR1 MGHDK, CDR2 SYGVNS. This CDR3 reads CASSSERRNHNSPLHF. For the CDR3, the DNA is TGTGCCAGCAGCAGTGAACGACGGAACCATAATTCACCCCTCCACTTT.

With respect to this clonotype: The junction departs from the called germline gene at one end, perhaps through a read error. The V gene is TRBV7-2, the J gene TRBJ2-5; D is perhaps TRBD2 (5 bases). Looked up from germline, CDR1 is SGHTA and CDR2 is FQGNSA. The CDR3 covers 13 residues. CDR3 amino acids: CASSFGDQEAQYF. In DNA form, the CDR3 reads TGTGCCAGCAGCTTCGGGGATCAAGAGGCCCAGTACTTC.

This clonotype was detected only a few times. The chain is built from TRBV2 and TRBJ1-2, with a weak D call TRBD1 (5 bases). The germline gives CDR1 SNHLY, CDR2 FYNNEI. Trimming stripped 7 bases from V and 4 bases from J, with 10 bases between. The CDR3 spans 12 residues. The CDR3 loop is CASNRPVYGYTF. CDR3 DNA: TGTGCCAGCAACAGGCCCGTCTATGGCTACACCTTC. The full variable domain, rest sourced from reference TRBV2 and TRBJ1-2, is EPEVTQTPSHQVTQMGQEVILRCVPISNHLYFYWYRQILGQKVEFLVSFYNNEISEKSEIFDDQFSVERPDGSNFTLKIRSTKLEDSAMYFCASNRPVYGYTFGSGTRLTVV.

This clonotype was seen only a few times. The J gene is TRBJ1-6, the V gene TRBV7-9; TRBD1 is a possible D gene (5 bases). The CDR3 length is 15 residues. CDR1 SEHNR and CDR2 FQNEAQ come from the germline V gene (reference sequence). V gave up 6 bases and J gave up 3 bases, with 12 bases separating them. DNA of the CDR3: TGTGCCAGCAGATCGCAGGGAAACTATAATTCACCCCTCCACTTT. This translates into CASRSQGNYNSPLHF.

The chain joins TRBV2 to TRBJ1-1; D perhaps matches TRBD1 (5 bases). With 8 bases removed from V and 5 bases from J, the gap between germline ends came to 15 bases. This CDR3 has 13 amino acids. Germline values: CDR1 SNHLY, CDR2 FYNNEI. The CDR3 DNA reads TGTGCCAGCCCCCGGACGGGGGGAACTGAAGCTTTCTTT. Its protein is CASPRTGGTEAFF.

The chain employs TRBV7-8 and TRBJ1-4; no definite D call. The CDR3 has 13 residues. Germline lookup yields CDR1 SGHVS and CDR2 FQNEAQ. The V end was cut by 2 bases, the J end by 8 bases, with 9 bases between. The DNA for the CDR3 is TGTGCCAGCAGCTTACTGGGGAAAGAAAAACTGTTTTTT. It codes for CASSLLGKEKLFF.

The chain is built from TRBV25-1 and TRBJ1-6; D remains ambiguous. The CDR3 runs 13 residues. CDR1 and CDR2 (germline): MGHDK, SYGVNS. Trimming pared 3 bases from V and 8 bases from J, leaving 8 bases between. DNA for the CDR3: TGTGCCAGCAGTGACGTATCGGATTCACCCCTCCACTTT. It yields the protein CASSDVSDSPLHF. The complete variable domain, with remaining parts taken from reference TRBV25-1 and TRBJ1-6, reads EADIYQTPRYLVIGTGKKITLECSQTMGHDKMYWYQQDPGMELHLIHYSYGVNSTEKGDLSSESTVSRIRTEHFPLTLESARPSHTSQYLCASSDVSDSPLHFGNGTRLTVT.

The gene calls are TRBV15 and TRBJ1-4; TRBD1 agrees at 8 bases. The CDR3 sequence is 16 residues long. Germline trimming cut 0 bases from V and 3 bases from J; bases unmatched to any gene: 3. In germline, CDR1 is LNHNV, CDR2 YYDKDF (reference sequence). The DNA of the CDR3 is TGTGCCACCAGCAGAGACCGGACAGGGCCTAATGAAAAACTGTTTTTT. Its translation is CATSRDRTGPNEKLFF.

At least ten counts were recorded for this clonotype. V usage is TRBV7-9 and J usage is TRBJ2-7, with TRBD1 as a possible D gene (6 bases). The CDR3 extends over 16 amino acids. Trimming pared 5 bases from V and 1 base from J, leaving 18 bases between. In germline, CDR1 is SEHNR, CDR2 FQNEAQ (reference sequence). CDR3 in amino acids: CASSERGSGLSYEQYF. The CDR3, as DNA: TGTGCCAGCAGCGAGAGGGGGAGTGGGCTTTCCTACGAGCAGTACTTC.

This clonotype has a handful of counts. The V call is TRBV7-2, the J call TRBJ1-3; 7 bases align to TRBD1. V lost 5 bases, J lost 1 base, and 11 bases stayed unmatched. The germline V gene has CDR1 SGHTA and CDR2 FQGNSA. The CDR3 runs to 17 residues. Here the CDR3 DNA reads TGTGCCAGCAGCATACAGGACAGGTTCTCTTCTGGAAACACCATATATTTT. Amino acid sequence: CASSIQDRFSSGNTIYF.

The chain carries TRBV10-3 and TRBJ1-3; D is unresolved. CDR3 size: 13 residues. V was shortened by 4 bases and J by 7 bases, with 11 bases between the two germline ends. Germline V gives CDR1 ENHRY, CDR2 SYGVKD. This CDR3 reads CAISGGNGNTIYF. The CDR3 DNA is TGTGCCATCAGTGGAGGCAATGGGAACACCATATATTTT.

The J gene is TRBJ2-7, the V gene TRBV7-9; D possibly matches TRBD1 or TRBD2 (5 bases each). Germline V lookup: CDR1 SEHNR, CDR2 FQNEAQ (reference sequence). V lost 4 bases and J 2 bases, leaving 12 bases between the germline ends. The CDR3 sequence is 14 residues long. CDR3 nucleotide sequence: TGTGCCAGCAGCTCGACCGGGACGGCCTACGAGCAGTACTTC. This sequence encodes CASSSTGTAYEQYF.

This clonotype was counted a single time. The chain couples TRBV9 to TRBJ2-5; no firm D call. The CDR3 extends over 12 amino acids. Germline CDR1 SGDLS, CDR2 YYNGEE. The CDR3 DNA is TGTGCTAGTCCGGGCGGACAAGAGACCCAGTACTTC. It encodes CASPGGQETQYF.

CDR3 DNA sequence: TGCAGCGTTGTTGCACAGGGGTCCCAGCCCCTGGCTTTCTTT. Encoded protein: CSVVAQGSQPLAFF. The gene calls are TRBV29-1 and TRBJ1-1, with TRBD1 identical over 7 bases. In germline, CDR1 is SQVTM, CDR2 ANQGSEA. The CDR3 contains 14 residues. Unmatched junction bases numbered 16, after V lost 4 bases and J lost 11 bases.

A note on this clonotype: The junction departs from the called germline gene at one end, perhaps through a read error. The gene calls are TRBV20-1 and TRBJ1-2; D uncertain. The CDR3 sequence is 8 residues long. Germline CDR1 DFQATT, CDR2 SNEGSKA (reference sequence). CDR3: CSARDPIF. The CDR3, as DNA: TGCAGTGCCCGGGATCCCATCTTC.

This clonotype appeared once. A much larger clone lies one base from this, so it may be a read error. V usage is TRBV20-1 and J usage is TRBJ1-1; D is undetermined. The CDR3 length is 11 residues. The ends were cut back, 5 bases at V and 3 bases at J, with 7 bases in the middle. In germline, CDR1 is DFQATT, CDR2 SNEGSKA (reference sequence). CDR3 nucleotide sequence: TGCAGTGCTCGTCCCGACACTGAAGCTTTCTTT. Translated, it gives CSARPDTEAFF.

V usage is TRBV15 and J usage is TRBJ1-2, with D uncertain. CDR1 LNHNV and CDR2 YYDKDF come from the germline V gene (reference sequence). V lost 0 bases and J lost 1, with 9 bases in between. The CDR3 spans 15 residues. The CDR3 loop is CATSRDQAHNYGYTF. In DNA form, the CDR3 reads TGTGCCACCAGCAGAGATCAGGCCCATAACTATGGCTACACCTTC. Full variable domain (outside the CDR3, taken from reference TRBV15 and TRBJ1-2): DAMVIQNPRYQVTQFGKPVTLSCSQTLNHNVMYWYQQKSSQAPKLLFHYYDKDFNNEADTPDNFQSRRPNTSFCFLDIRSPGLGDTAMYLCATSRDQAHNYGYTFGSGTRLTVV.

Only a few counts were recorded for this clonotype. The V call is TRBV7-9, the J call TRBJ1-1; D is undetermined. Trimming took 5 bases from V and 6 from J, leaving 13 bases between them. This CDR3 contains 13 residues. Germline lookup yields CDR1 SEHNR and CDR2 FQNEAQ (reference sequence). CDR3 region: CASSRYILSEAFF. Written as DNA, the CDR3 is TGTGCCAGCAGCCGATACATCCTGTCTGAAGCTTTCTTT.

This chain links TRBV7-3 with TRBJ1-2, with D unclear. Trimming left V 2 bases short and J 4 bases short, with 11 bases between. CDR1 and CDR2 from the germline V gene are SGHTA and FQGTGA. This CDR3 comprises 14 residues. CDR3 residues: CASSLDARLYGYTF. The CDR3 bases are TGTGCCAGCAGCTTAGATGCCAGGCTCTATGGCTACACCTTC.

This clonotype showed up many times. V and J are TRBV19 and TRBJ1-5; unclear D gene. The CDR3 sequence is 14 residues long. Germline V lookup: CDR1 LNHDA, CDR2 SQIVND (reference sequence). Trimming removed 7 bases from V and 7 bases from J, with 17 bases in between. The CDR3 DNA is TGTGCCAGTAACCGAGGGAATTTAGAACAGCCCCAGCATTTT. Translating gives CASNRGNLEQPQHF.

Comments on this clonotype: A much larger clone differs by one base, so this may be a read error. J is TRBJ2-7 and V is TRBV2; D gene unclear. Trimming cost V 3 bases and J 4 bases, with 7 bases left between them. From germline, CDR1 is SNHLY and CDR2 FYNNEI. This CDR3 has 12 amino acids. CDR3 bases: TGTGCCAGCAGTGACATGAGATACGAGCAGTACTTC. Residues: CASSDMRYEQYF.

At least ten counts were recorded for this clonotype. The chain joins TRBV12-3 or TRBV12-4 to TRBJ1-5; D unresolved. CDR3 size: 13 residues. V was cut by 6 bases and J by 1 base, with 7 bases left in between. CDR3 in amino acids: CASSFGSNQPQHF. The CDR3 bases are TGTGCCAGCAGCTTCGGGAGCAATCAGCCCCAGCATTTT.

CDR3 loop: CASSAPGQYEKLFF. The DNA of the CDR3 is TGTGCCAGCAGTGCGCCGGGACAGTATGAAAAACTGTTTTTT. The gene calls are TRBV7-2 and TRBJ1-4; the match to TRBD1 covers 7 bases. The germline V gene has CDR1 SGHTA and CDR2 FQGNSA. The CDR3 is 14 residues long. The ends lost 6 bases at V and 6 bases at J; junction bases unmatched: 7.

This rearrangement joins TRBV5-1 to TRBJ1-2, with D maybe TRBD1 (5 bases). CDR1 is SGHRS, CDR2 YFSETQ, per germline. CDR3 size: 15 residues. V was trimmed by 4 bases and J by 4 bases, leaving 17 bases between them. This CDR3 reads CASSQGLGRSYGYTF. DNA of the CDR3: TGCGCCAGCAGCCAAGGATTGGGGCGCAGCTATGGCTACACCTTC.

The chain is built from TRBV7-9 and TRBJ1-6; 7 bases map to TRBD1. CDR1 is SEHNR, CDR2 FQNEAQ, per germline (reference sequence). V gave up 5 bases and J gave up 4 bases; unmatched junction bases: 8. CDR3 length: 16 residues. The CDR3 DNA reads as TGTGCCAGCAGCCGATCTGGGACAGATTATAATTCACCCCTCCACTTT. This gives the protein CASSRSGTDYNSPLHF.

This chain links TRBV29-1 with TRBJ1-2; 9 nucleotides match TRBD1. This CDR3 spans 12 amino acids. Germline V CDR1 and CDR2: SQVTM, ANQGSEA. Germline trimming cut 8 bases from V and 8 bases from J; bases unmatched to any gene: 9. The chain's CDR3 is CSFRQGVDGYTF. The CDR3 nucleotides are TGCAGCTTTCGACAGGGGGTAGACGGCTACACCTTC.

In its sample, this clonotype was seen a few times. CDR3 DNA sequence: TGCGCCAGCAGCCAAGACAGGGAGTGGGGCTACACCTTC. Residues: CASSQDREWGYTF. The V gene is TRBV4-1, the J gene TRBJ1-2; possible D gene TRBD1, 5 bases. Germline V CDR1 and CDR2: MGHRA, YSYEKL. Trimming took off 0 bases at V and 8 bases at J, with 10 bases between the two ends. The CDR3 covers 13 residues.

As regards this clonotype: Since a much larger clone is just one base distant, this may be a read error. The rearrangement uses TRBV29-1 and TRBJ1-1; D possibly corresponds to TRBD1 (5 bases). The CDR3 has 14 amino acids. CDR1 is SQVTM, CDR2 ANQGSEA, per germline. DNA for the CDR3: TGCAGCGTTTGGAGGGGAAACATGAACACTGAAGCTCTCTTT. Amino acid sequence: CSVWRGNMNTEALF.